The next 15 T cell receptor beta chains were all read from a single sample in a study of graft-versus-host responses after intestinal transplantation. No cognate antigen is known for these TCRs. TCRdb's copy holds only in-frame clones and misses some; the assay was immunoSEQ multiplex PCR. The sample records 70,000 to 80,000 clones, around 91% being singletons. The specimen comprised unstimulated CD8+ T cells sorted from spleen or lymph node cells, sampled before intestinal transplant. These receptors were collected from a human donor who received an intestinal transplant.

The gene calls are TRBV18 and TRBJ2-7, with TRBD1 matching over 7 bases. CDR3 length: 14 residues. CDR1 KGHSH and CDR2 LQKENI come from the germline V gene. The junction had 3 bases not matched to a gene; V was cut back by 2 bases and J by 2 bases. The CDR3 DNA reads TGTGCCAGCTCACCAGGACAGGACACCTACGAGCAGTACTTC. This codes for CASSPGQDTYEQYF.

The chain is built from TRBV7-8 and TRBJ1-2, with a weak D call TRBD1 (5 bases). Germline V gene sequence: CDR1 SGHVS, CDR2 FQNEAQ. V gave up 1 base and J gave up 6 bases, with 9 bases separating them. This CDR3 is 13 amino acids long. In DNA form, the CDR3 reads TGTGCCAGCAGCTTAGGGCAGGGAAATGGCTACACCTTC. The encoded protein is CASSLGQGNGYTF.

The chain carries TRBV7-6 and TRBJ2-1; perhaps TRBD1 as D (6 bases). The ends were cut back, 1 base at V and 6 bases at J, with 13 bases in the middle. The CDR3 totals 15 residues. In germline, CDR1 is SGHVS, CDR2 FNYEAQ. The CDR3 region has the DNA TGTGCCAGCAGCTTAGAACAGGGTTTCGGCAATGAGCAGTTCTTC. Translating it yields CASSLEQGFGNEQFF. The whole variable domain, filled in from reference TRBV7-6 and TRBJ2-1, reads GAGVSQSPRYKVTKRGQDVALRCDPISGHVSLYWYRQALGQGPEFLTYFNYEAQQDKSGLPNDRFSAERPEGSISTLTIQRTEQRDSAMYRCASSLEQGFGNEQFFGPGTRLTVL.

The genes are TRBV21-1 and TRBJ1-2. TRBV21-1 is reported as a pseudogene. The length of the CDR3 is 15 residues. In nucleotides, the CDR3 is TGTGCCAGCAGCACCCCCCTACTCACGGGCTATGGCTACACCTTC. As protein: CASSTPLLTGYGYTF.

The rearrangement links TRBV10-1 to TRBJ1-5; TRBD1 matches 8 bases. Germline V gives CDR1 WNHNN, CDR2 SYGVQD (reference sequence). CDR3 length: 13 residues. V shed 6 bases, J shed 7 bases, and the junction held 5 bases outside the gene matches. This CDR3 is CASSSGGGQPQHF. The CDR3 DNA reads as TGCGCCAGCAGCTCAGGGGGCGGACAGCCCCAGCATTTT.

This chain joins TRBV9 and TRBJ2-7; D is unclear. The CDR3 has 13 residues. The V end lost 4 bases, the J end lost 7 bases, and 15 bases lay between the germline ends. Germline loops: CDR1 SGDLS, CDR2 YYNGEE. The CDR3 loop reads CASSPPRSGEQYF. The DNA of the CDR3 is TGTGCCAGCAGCCCCCCCCGTTCGGGTGAGCAGTACTTC. Variable domain in full (rest from reference TRBV9 and TRBJ2-7): DSGVTQTPKHLITATGQRVTLRCSPRSGDLSVYWYQQSLDQGLQFLIQYYNGEERAKGNILERFSAQQFPDLHSELNLSSLELGDSALYFCASSPPRSGEQYFGPGTRLTVT.

The chain combines TRBV19 with TRBJ1-2, with 10 bases fitting TRBD1. V was clipped by 9 bases and J by 6 bases; unmatched bases: 4. This CDR3 has 12 amino acids. From germline, CDR1 is LNHDA and CDR2 SQIVND (reference sequence). The CDR3 sequence: CASVTGGDGYTF. CDR3 in DNA: TGTGCCAGCGTGACAGGGGGCGATGGCTACACCTTC.

Only a few counts were recorded for this clone. V usage is TRBV6-5 and J usage is TRBJ2-7; tentative D call: TRBD2 (5 bases). Germline V gene data show CDR1 as MNHEY and CDR2 as SVGAGI. Trimming pared 2 bases from V and 4 bases from J, leaving 9 bases between. The CDR3 is made up of 13 amino acids. The CDR3 is CASSYGEPYEQYF. The CDR3 DNA reads TGTGCCAGCAGTTACGGGGAGCCTTACGAGCAGTACTTC.

The chain links TRBV27 to TRBJ2-7; D unresolved. Germline loops: CDR1 MNHEY, CDR2 SMNVEV (reference sequence). The V gene lost 6 bases and the J gene lost 3 bases, with 12 bases spanning the gap. The CDR3 spans 13 residues. This CDR3 reads CASRSQVDYEQYF. DNA of the CDR3: TGTGCCAGCAGGTCCCAGGTCGACTACGAGCAGTACTTC.

V is TRBV7-8 and J is TRBJ1-5; D uncertain. Trimming removed 4 bases from V and 1 base from J, with 11 bases in between. The CDR3 extends over 15 amino acids. CDR1 is SGHVS, CDR2 FQNEAQ, per germline. The chain's CDR3 is CASSSKVESNQPQHF. For the CDR3, the DNA is TGTGCCAGCAGCTCTAAAGTAGAAAGCAATCAGCCCCAGCATTTT. The full variable domain, in which reference TRBV7-8 and TRBJ1-5 provide the parts outside the CDR3, is GAGVSQSPRYKVAKRGQDVALRCDPISGHVSLFWYQQALGQGPEFLTYFQNEAQLDKSGLPSDRFFAERPEGSVSTLKIQRTQQEDSAVYLCASSSKVESNQPQHFGDGTRLSIL.

The gene calls are TRBV27 and TRBJ1-1; no firm D call. Trimming pared 0 bases from V and 7 bases from J, leaving 9 bases between. The CDR3 loop spans 13 amino acids. Germline V CDR1 and CDR2: MNHEY, SMNVEV (reference sequence). The CDR3 protein is CASSLSTTNEAFF. The CDR3 DNA reads as TGTGCCAGCAGTTTATCGACGACAAATGAAGCTTTCTTT.

The chain employs TRBV15 and TRBJ1-2, with D possibly matching TRBD1 (5 bases). This CDR3 spans 17 amino acids. Germline loops: CDR1 LNHNV, CDR2 YYDKDF (reference sequence). V was shortened by 3 bases and J by 4 bases, with 21 bases between the two germline ends. The CDR3 loop is CATSRDQWAGRGYGYTF. CDR3 in DNA: TGTGCCACCAGCAGGGATCAATGGGCGGGACGGGGCTATGGCTACACCTTC.

This chain connects TRBV12-5 to TRBJ2-1; TRBD2 aligns across 16 bases. Germline CDR1 LGHNT, CDR2 FRNRAP. This CDR3 has 15 residues. The V and J ends lost 5 bases and 8 bases, in that order; junction bases with no gene match: 3. CDR3: CASGPGLAGGDEQFF. In DNA form, the CDR3 reads TGTGCTAGTGGTCCGGGACTAGCGGGAGGGGATGAGCAGTTCTTC.

V and J are TRBV9 and TRBJ2-7; 11 bases are shared with TRBD2. Trimming at V came to 6 bases and at J to 4 bases, leaving 6 bases not matched to a gene. This CDR3 spans 14 amino acids. Germline lookup yields CDR1 SGDLS and CDR2 YYNGEE. The DNA of the CDR3 is TGTGCCAGCACCGCCGGGACTAGCGGATACGAGCAGTACTTC. Encoded protein: CASTAGTSGYEQYF.

The V gene is TRBV27, the J gene TRBJ2-7, with D possibly being TRBD1 (5 bases). From germline, CDR1 is MNHEY and CDR2 SMNVEV (reference sequence). With 0 bases removed from V and 6 bases from J, the gap between germline ends came to 9 bases. The length of the CDR3 is 13 residues. This CDR3 reads CASSLSGLGEQYF. The CDR3 DNA reads as TGTGCCAGCAGTTTATCGGGGCTTGGCGAGCAGTACTTC.